The next 14 T cell receptor beta chains were all read from a single sample in a study of blood T cell repertoires in COVID-19. Data came from immunoSEQ multiplex PCR; TCRdb stores just in-frame clones and leaves some out. This table holds a few hundred thousand clones, roughly 84% found once. The sample was peripheral blood. The receptors were gathered from a woman aged 40 to 50 who had recovered from COVID-19.

The chain carries TRBV7-2 and TRBJ2-3, with D unclear. The CDR3 contains 18 residues. With 3 bases removed from V and 2 bases from J, the gap between germline ends came to 21 bases. CDR1 and CDR2 (germline): SGHTA, FQGNSA. In DNA, the CDR3 is TGTGCCAGCAGCTTCCTTGACACAAGTACGTCTTTCACAGATACGCAGTATTTT. Its protein product is CASSFLDTSTSFTDTQYF.

The chain employs TRBV20-1 and TRBJ2-3, with 9 bases aligning to TRBD2. Germline CDR1 DFQATT, CDR2 SNEGSKA (reference sequence). V lost 3 bases, J lost 0 bases, and 10 bases stayed unmatched. The CDR3 length is 17 residues. CDR3 sequence (DNA): TGCAGTGCTAGTCCGGCTAGCGGGGCCCCTAGCACAGATACGCAGTATTTT. Its translation: CSASPASGAPSTDTQYF.

This sequence joins TRBV5-1 and TRBJ2-7, with 8 bases fitting TRBD1. V gave up 0 bases and J gave up 4 bases; unmatched junction bases: 3. Germline loops: CDR1 SGHRS, CDR2 YFSETQ. This CDR3 is 14 amino acids long. The CDR3 region is CASSLGGQGYEQYF. As DNA, the CDR3 is TGCGCCAGCAGCTTGGGTGGACAGGGTTACGAGCAGTACTTC. The whole variable domain, filled in from reference TRBV5-1 and TRBJ2-7, reads KAGVTQTPRYLIKTRGQQVTLSCSPISGHRSVSWYQQTPGQGLQFLFEYFSETQRNKGNFPGRFSGRQFSNSRSEMNVSTLELGDSALYLCASSLGGQGYEQYFGPGTRLTVT.

The chain carries TRBV6-5 and TRBJ1-1; D perhaps matches TRBD1 (6 bases). The CDR3 covers 13 residues. V gave up 6 bases and J gave up 1 base, with 9 bases separating them. Germline V CDR1 and CDR2: MNHEY, SVGAGI. The CDR3 region has the DNA TGTGCCAGCAGAACGACAGGGAACACTGAAGCTTTCTTT. It is translated as CASRTTGNTEAFF.

The chain combines TRBV5-1 with TRBJ1-3; D is uncertain. CDR1 is SGHRS, CDR2 YFSETQ, per germline. Between the trimmed V and J ends, which lost 4 bases and 3 bases, there was a span of 11 bases. The CDR3 is 14 residues long. The CDR3 sequence: CASSPRRNGNTIYF. The CDR3 nucleotides are TGCGCCAGCAGCCCGAGGAGGAATGGAAACACCATATATTTT.

The CDR3: CASSPGRDTEAFF. The CDR3 coding sequence is TGTGCCAGCAGCCCCGGGCGGGACACTGAAGCTTTCTTT. The chain uses TRBV14 and TRBJ1-1; D is undetermined. This CDR3 spans 13 amino acids. Between the trimmed V and J ends, which lost 4 bases and 3 bases, there was a span of 9 bases. Germline CDR1 reads SGHDN; CDR2 reads FVKESK.

V is TRBV12-3 or TRBV12-4 and J is TRBJ1-1; D possibly corresponds to TRBD1 (6 bases). V was shortened by 6 bases and J by 2 bases, with 7 bases between the two germline ends. The CDR3 runs 12 residues. The CDR3 nucleotides read TGTGCCAGCAGGGACAGCAACACTGAAGCTTTCTTT. It encodes CASRDSNTEAFF.

This chain connects TRBV7-2 to TRBJ2-2; a possible D gene is TRBD1 (6 bases). The V gene lost 5 bases and the J gene lost 3 bases, with 16 bases spanning the gap. The germline gives CDR1 SGHTA, CDR2 FQGNSA. The CDR3 is 16 residues long. CDR3 sequence reads: CASSLTGTPDTGELFF. In nucleotides, the CDR3 is TGTGCCAGCAGCCTCACCGGGACACCAGACACCGGGGAGCTGTTTTTT.

V and J are TRBV7-8 and TRBJ2-1; the match to TRBD1 covers 8 bases. This CDR3 has 18 residues. Losses at the gene ends were 4 bases for V and 2 bases for J; bases not matched to a gene: 13. Germline CDR1 and CDR2: SGHVS and FQNEAQ. The CDR3 sequence is CASSSWKRTGLTYNEQFF. CDR3 DNA: TGTGCCAGCAGCTCCTGGAAAAGGACAGGGCTTACCTACAATGAGCAGTTCTTC.

This clone has just one count. V gene TRBV7-8 combines with J gene TRBJ2-2, with TRBD1 matching over 8 bases. Trimming cost V 4 bases and J 6 bases; bases outside gene matches: 1. Germline-derived CDR1 and CDR2 are SGHVS and FQNEAQ. The CDR3 totals 13 residues. CDR3 sequence (DNA): TGTGCCAGCAGCTCAGGGGGCGCCGGGGAGCTGTTTTTT. Protein sequence: CASSSGGAGELFF.

In its sample, this clone was seen a few times. The chain employs TRBV11-2 and TRBJ2-1, with TRBD1 matching 7 bases. V shed 3 bases, J shed 6 bases, and the junction held 8 bases outside the gene matches. The CDR3 has 15 residues. The V gene's germline CDR1 is SGHAT and CDR2 FQNNGV. The CDR3 DNA sequence: TGTGCCAGCAGCTTGGGGGACAGCGAAGTCAATGAGCAGTTCTTC. Its translation: CASSLGDSEVNEQFF.

The V and J genes are TRBV30 and TRBJ1-5; D unclear. The V and J ends lost 7 bases and 0 bases respectively, with 22 bases between them. Per the germline V gene, CDR1 is GTSNPN and CDR2 is SVGIG (reference sequence). The CDR3 contains 17 residues. CDR3 protein: CALVKGGPAYSNQPQHF. CDR3 nucleotide sequence: TGTGCCTTGGTTAAGGGAGGACCAGCGTATAGCAATCAGCCCCAGCATTTT.

The rearrangement joins TRBV27 to TRBJ2-2; 10 bases map to TRBD2. J was trimmed by 5 bases and V by 2 bases; bases with no gene match: 2. Germline lookup yields CDR1 MNHEY and CDR2 SMNVEV (reference sequence). This CDR3 region has 15 residues. DNA for the CDR3: TGTGCCAGCAGTTTAAGCGGGGGGGTAACCGGGGAGCTGTTTTTT. Amino acids: CASSLSGGVTGELFF.

There are a few counts of this clone. The chain uses TRBV20-1 and TRBJ1-1; D gene unclear. Germline V gene sequence: CDR1 DFQATT, CDR2 SNEGSKA (reference sequence). This CDR3 spans 11 amino acids. Trimming cost V 7 bases and J 1 base, with 7 bases left between them. The CDR3 nucleotides are TGCAGTGTCTACAGGAACACTGAAGCTTTCTTT. It is translated as CSVYRNTEAFF.